A single sample gave rise to the 5 T cell receptor beta chains below, sequenced in a study of graft-versus-host responses after intestinal transplantation. Plates contained 200,000 CFSE-labeled responder cells and 200,000 irradiated, violet-dye-labeled stimulator cells. Using immunoSEQ multiplex PCR, the repertoire was profiled, and TCRdb retains in-frame clones only, with some absent. This sample yields some 21,000 clones, of which 25% to 35% are seen a single time; 7% to 9.5% belongs to the top ten. The specimen comprised alloreactive CD8+ T cells from a mixed lymphocyte reaction culture, sampled before intestinal transplant. Specified subset: CFSE-low proliferating T cells sorted from roughly six-day pre-transplant mixed lymphocyte reaction (GvH or HvG direction). These receptors were obtained from a human patient who received an intestinal transplant.

The gene calls are TRBV29-1 and TRBJ2-5; 8 nucleotides align to TRBD1. The end of the DNA fits TRBJ2-7 better, so the J call may be wrong. In germline, CDR1 is SQVTM, CDR2 ANQGSEA. The CDR3 contains 15 residues. For the CDR3, the DNA is TGCAGCGTTGAACCTGACAGGGGTGGCCCCTACGAGCAGTACTTC. This encodes CSVEPDRGGPYEQYF.

This chain joins TRBV6-5 and TRBJ1-5, with D maybe TRBD1 (5 bases). Trimming removed 11 bases from V and 8 bases from J, with 13 bases in between. Germline lookup yields CDR1 MNHEY and CDR2 SVGAGI. There are 11 residues in the CDR3. The CDR3 coding sequence is TGTGCCGCGGGGCCTGGGGAGCCCCAGCATTTT. This sequence encodes CAAGPGEPQHF.

In its sample, this clone ranks as medium-sized. V gene TRBV28 combines with J gene TRBJ2-7, with D uncertain. This CDR3 region has 12 residues. V was clipped by 3 bases and J by 0 bases, with 3 bases between them. The germline V gene encodes CDR1 MDHEN and CDR2 SYDVKM. The DNA for the CDR3 is TGTGCCAGCAGTTTGGACTCCTACGAGCAGTACTTC. Encoded protein: CASSLDSYEQYF.

This clone was detected a few times. This rearrangement joins TRBV6-6 to TRBJ2-7, with 7 positions matching TRBD2. The CDR3 sequence is 15 residues long. V trimming: 5 bases; J trimming: 3 bases; junction bases outside the gene matches: 10. Germline V lookup: CDR1 MNHNY, CDR2 SVGAGI (reference sequence). DNA of the CDR3: TGTGCCAGCAGTCCGCACAATGGGGGGGACTACGAGCAGTACTTC. Protein sequence: CASSPHNGGDYEQYF.

The chain uses TRBV7-7 and TRBJ2-7; TRBD2 might be the D (5 bases). The germline V and J ends were trimmed by 1 base and 6 bases, with 10 bases remaining between them. The CDR3 is 13 amino acids. Germline CDR1 and CDR2: SSHAT and FNYEAQ (reference sequence). The CDR3: CASSLGEAVEQYF. The CDR3 nucleotides read TGTGCCAGCAGCTTAGGGGAAGCGGTCGAGCAGTACTTC.